These T cell receptor beta chains were read from a single sample in a study of cytomegalovirus exposure and HLA in healthy donors. Sequenced by immunoSEQ multiplex PCR; TCRdb stores in-frame clones only, minus some. The table records 200,000 or so clones, more than 75% of them present only once. Sequenced material: PBMCs. These receptors were taken from a human donor in good health. The CDR3 runs from the conserved cysteine through the conserved F or W. The D gene is left open where the match is weak. Rows may omit the clone size; those that give it use once, few, many or a size class.

clone size | D gene | J gene | V gene | CDR3 DNA | CDR3 protein
NA | NA | TRBJ1-1 | TRBV7-6 | TGTGCCAGCAGCTTAGCTACGGGGGACACTGAAGCTTTCTTT | CASSLATGDTEAFF
NA | NA | TRBJ2-3 | TRBV18 | TGTGCCAGCTCGCCCGGGGGTATTAGCACAGATACGCAGTATTTT | CASSPGGISTDTQYF
NA | NA | TRBJ1-1 | TRBV5-1 | TGCGCCAGCAGCTTGGAATATCCAGGGTCGAACACTGAAGCTTTCTTT | CASSLEYPGSNTEAFF
once | NA | TRBJ2-1 | TRBV14 | TGTGCCAGCAGCCTGCTAAAAGTGGGCCGCGAGCAGTTCTTC | CASSLLKVGREQFF
NA | NA | TRBJ2-6 | TRBV7-2 | TGTGCCAGCACTGCGGGCCCTAGCTCTGGGGCCAACGTCCTGACTTTC | CASTAGPSSGANVLTF
NA | NA | TRBJ2-7 | TRBV30 | TGTGCCTACTCTCGCGGCGGCAGATCCTACGAGCAGTACTTC | CAYSRGGRSYEQYF
NA | TRBD1 | TRBJ2-3 | TRBV7-9 | TGTGCCAGCAGCTTAGATTTTGGCAGGGGGCAGAGCACAGATACGCAGTATTTT | CASSLDFGRGQSTDTQYF
NA | NA | TRBJ1-4 | TRBV5-1 | TGCGCCAGCAATGGGCCGACGGCAACTAATGAAAAACTGTTTTTT | CASNGPTATNEKLFF
NA | NA | TRBJ1-1 | TRBV21-1 | TGTGCCAGCGACACGAACACTGAAGCTTTCTTT | CASDTNTEAFF
once | TRBD2 | TRBJ2-5 | TRBV10-2 | TGCGCCAGCAGGAAACTAGCGGACCGGGGGACCCAGTACTTC | CASRKLADRGTQYF
NA | NA | TRBJ1-1 | TRBV29-1 | TGCAGCGTTGGGGAGGGAGGGATCACTGAAGCTTTCTTT | CSVGEGGITEAFF
NA | TRBD1 | TRBJ1-1 | TRBV4-2 | TGTGCCAGCAGCCAAAAAGCCGGACAGGGCAACACTGAAGCTTTCTTT | CASSQKAGQGNTEAFF
NA | NA | TRBJ1-1 | TRBV19 | TGTGCCACCAAGCGAGGGGGAGACACTGAAGCTTTCTTT | CATKRGGDTEAFF
NA | NA | TRBJ2-7 | TRBV28 | TGTGCCAGCAGTTTTAGCGGAGCCTACGAGCAGTACTTC | CASSFSGAYEQYF
NA | TRBD2 | TRBJ2-2 | TRBV7-2 | TGTGCCAGCAGCTCTGATTCTAGCGGGAGTAGGGAGCTGTTTTTT | CASSSDSSGSRELFF
few | TRBD2 | TRBJ2-2 | TRBV7-2 | TGTGCCAGCAGCCCCCGACTAGCGGGAGGTCTAAACACCGGGGAGCTGTTTTTT | CASSPRLAGGLNTGELFF
NA | TRBD2 | TRBJ2-3 | TRBV6-4 | TGTGCCAGCGGTCCGATAGCGGGAGTAGGTACGCAGTATTTT | CASGPIAGVGTQYF
NA | NA | TRBJ1-4 | TRBV19 | TGTGCCACCACTGATCCACCCCATGAAAAACTGTTTTTT | CATTDPPHEKLFF
NA | TRBD2 | TRBJ2-3 | TRBV28 | TGTGCCAGCAGCTTCCTAGCGGGAGGCGCAGATACGCAGTATTTT | CASSFLAGGADTQYF
NA | NA | TRBJ1-1 | TRBV15 | TGTGCCACCAGCAGAGAGTCAACAGAAGCTTTCTTT | CATSRESTEAFF
once | NA | TRBJ1-4 | TRBV5-1 | TGCGCCAGCAGCTCGGTCTCAACTAATGAAAAACTGTTTTTT | CASSSVSTNEKLFF
NA | NA | TRBJ1-5 | TRBV9 | TGTGCCAGCAGCGTAGGCCACTGGGGGGATCAGCCCCAGCATTTT | CASSVGHWGDQPQHF
NA | NA | TRBJ2-7 | TRBV7-9 | TGTTCCAGCAGCTTAGTTGGCGGGGGCGCCTCCTACGAGCAGTACTTC | CSSSLVGGGASYEQYF
NA | TRBD2 | TRBJ2-3 | TRBV27 | TGTGCCAGCAGCCCACGCCGGACTAGCGGATTGCATAGCACAGATACGCAGTATTTT | CASSPRRTSGLHSTDTQYF
NA | TRBD1 | TRBJ2-7 | TRBV6-5 | TGTGCCAGCAGTTACTCGACAGGGGTTTCCTACGAGCAGTACTTC | CASSYSTGVSYEQYF
NA | NA | TRBJ2-3 | TRBV5-1 | TGCGCCAGCAGCTTGGACTCTAGCACAGATACGCAGTATTTT | CASSLDSSTDTQYF
NA | NA | TRBJ2-5 | TRBV28 | TGTGCCAGCAGGACAAACAGGGAATCGCAGTACTTC | CASRTNRESQYF
NA | NA | TRBJ2-5 | TRBV19 | TGTGCCAGTAGCGAGAGCCAAGAGACCCAGTACTTC | CASSESQETQYF
NA | NA | TRBJ1-5 | TRBV18 | TGTGCCAGCTCACCGTCGGATCAGCCCCAGCATTTT | CASSPSDQPQHF
NA | TRBD2 | TRBJ2-7 | TRBV5-5 | TGTGCCAGCAGCTGGTCGGGGGGTCTAGCGTCCGGCGAGCAGTACTTC | CASSWSGGLASGEQYF
NA | NA | TRBJ1-2 | TRBV28 | TGTGCCAGCAGCCCTCGTTACGGGTACGGGGTTGGCTACACCTTC | CASSPRYGYGVGYTF
NA | TRBD1 | TRBJ2-5 | TRBV5-1 | TGCGCCAGCAGCCCGCAGCCGGGACAGGAAGAGACCCAGTACTTC | CASSPQPGQEETQYF
NA | NA | TRBJ2-1 | TRBV9 | TGTGCCAGCAGCGTAGGCGGGGAGCAGTTCTTC | CASSVGGEQFF
NA | NA | TRBJ2-7 | TRBV27 | TGTGCCAGCAGCGGCGGTTCCTCCTACGAGCAGTACTTC | CASSGGSSYEQYF
NA | NA | TRBJ2-5 | TRBV7-3 | TGTGCCAGCAGCCCTCAACCGGGACAACAAGAGACCCAGTACTTC | CASSPQPGQQETQYF
NA | TRBD1 | TRBJ2-3 | TRBV7-9 | TGTGCCAGCAGCTTAGGCGGACAGGGGGTAGATACGCAGTATTTT | CASSLGGQGVDTQYF
NA | TRBD2 | TRBJ2-7 | TRBV13 | TGTGCCAGCAGCTTAAGACTAGCGGGGGACTACGAGCAGTACTTC | CASSLRLAGDYEQYF